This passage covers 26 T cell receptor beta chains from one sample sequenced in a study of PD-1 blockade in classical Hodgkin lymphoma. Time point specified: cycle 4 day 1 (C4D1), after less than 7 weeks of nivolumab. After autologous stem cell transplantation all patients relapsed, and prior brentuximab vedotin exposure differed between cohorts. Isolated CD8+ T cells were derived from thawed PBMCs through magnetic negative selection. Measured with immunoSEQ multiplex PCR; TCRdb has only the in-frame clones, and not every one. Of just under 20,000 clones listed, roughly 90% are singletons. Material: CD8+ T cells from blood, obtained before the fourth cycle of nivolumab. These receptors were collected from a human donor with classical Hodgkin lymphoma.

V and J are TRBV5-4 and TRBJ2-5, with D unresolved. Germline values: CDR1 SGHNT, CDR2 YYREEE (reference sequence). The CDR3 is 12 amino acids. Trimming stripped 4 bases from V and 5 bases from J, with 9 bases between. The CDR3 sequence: CASSLAAETQYF. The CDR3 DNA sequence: TGTGCCAGCAGCCTTGCGGCCGAGACCCAGTACTTC.

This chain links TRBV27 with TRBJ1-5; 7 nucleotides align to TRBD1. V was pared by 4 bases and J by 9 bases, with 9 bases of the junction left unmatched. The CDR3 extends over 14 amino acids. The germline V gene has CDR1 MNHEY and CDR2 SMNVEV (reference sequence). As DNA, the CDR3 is TGTGCCAGCAGTTCATGGGACAGCGGGGGGCCCCAGCATTTT. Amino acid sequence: CASSSWDSGGPQHF.

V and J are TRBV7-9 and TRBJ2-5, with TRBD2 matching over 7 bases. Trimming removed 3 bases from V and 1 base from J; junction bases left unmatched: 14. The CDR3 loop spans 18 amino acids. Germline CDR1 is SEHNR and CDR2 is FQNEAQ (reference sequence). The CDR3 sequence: CASSFLRSAGVRQETQYF. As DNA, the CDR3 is TGTGCCAGCAGCTTCCTGAGGTCGGCGGGAGTACGCCAAGAGACCCAGTACTTC. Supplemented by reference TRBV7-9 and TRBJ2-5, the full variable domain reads DTGVSQNPRHKITKRGQNVTFRCDPISEHNRLYWYRQTLGQGPEFLTYFQNEAQLEKSRLLSDRFSAERPKGSFSTLEIQRTEQGDSAMYLCASSFLRSAGVRQETQYFGPGTRLLVL.

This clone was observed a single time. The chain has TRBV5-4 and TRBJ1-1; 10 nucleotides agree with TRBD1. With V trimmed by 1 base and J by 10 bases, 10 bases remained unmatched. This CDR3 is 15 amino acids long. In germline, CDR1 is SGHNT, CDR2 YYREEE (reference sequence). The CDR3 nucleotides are TGTGCCAGCAGCTTGACCGGGACAGGGGATTTGGCAGCTTTCTTT. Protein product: CASSLTGTGDLAAFF.

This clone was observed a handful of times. CDR3 DNA sequence: TGTGCCAGCACCACAGGCCCCGCTAACTATGGCTACACCTTC. Protein: CASTTGPANYGYTF. The chain links TRBV9 to TRBJ1-2, with a possible D match to TRBD1 (5 bases). CDR1 SGDLS and CDR2 YYNGEE come from the germline V gene. This CDR3 has 14 residues. V was clipped by 6 bases and J by 0 bases, with 12 bases between them.

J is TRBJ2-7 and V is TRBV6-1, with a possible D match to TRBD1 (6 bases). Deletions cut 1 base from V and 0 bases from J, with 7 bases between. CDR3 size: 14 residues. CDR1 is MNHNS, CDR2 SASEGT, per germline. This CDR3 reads CASSEGTVSYEQYF. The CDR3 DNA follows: TGTGCCAGCAGTGAAGGGACAGTCTCCTACGAGCAGTACTTC.

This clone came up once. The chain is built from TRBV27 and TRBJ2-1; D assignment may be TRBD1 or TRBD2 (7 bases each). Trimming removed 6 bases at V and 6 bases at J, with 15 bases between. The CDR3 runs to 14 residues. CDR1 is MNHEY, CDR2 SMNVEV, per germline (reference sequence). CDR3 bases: TGTGCCAGCAGATCAGGGGGGGCTCTCAATGAGCAGTTCTTC. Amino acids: CASRSGGALNEQFF.

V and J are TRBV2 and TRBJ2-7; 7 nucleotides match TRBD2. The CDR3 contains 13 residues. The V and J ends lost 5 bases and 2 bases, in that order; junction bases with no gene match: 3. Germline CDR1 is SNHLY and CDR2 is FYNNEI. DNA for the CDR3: TGTGCCAGCAGTTTCGGACTAGCCTACGAGCAGTACTTC. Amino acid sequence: CASSFGLAYEQYF. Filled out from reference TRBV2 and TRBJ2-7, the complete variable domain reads EPEVTQTPSHQVTQMGQEVILRCVPISNHLYFYWYRQILGQKVEFLVSFYNNEISEKSEIFDDQFSVERPDGSNFTLKIRSTKLEDSAMYFCASSFGLAYEQYFGPGTRLTVT.

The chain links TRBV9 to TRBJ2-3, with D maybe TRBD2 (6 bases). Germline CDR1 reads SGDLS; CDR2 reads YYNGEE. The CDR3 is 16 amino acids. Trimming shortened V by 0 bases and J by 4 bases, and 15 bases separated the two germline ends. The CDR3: CASSVGVSGIADTQYF. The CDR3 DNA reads TGTGCCAGCAGCGTAGGGGTTAGCGGTATTGCAGATACGCAGTATTTT.

The CDR3 region is CASSFSSGSPYNEQFF. The CDR3 nucleotides read TGCGCCAGCAGCTTCTCTAGCGGGAGCCCCTACAATGAGCAGTTCTTC. This sequence joins TRBV5-1 and TRBJ2-1; 10 bases agree with TRBD2. Germline V gives CDR1 SGHRS, CDR2 YFSETQ. The CDR3 extends over 16 amino acids. J gave up 2 bases and V 2 bases, and 4 bases lay outside the gene matches.

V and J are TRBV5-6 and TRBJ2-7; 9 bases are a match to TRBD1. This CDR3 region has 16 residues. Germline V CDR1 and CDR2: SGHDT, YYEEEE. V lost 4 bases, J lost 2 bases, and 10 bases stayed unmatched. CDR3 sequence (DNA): TGTGCCAGCAGCCACACCGGGACAGGGATAACCTACGAGCAGTACTTC. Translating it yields CASSHTGTGITYEQYF.

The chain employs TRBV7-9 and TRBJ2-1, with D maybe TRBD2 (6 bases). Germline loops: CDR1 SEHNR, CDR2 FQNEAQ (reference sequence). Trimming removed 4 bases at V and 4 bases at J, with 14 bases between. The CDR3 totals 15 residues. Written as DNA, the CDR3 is TGTGCCAGCAGCTCCCCTGGGGGGAGTTACAATGAGCAGTTCTTC. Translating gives CASSSPGGSYNEQFF.

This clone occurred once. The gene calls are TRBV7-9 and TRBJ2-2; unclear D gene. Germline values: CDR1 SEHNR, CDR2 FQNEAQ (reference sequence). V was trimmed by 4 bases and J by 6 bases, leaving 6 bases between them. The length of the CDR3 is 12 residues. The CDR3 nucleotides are TGTGCCAGCAGCTCAGAGGCCGGGGAGCTGTTTTTT. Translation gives CASSSEAGELFF.

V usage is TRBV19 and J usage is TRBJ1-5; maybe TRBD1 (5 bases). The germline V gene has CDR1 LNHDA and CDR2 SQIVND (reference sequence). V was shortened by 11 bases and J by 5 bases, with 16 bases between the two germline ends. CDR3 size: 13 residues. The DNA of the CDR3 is TGTGCCTCAATTGGAGGGGCGCATCAGCCCCAGCATTTT. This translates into CASIGGAHQPQHF.

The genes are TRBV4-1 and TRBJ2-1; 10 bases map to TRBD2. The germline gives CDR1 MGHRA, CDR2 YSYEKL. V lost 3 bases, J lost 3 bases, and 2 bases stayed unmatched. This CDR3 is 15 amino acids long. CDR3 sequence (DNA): TGCGCCAGCAGCCAGCGGACTAGCGGCTACAATGAGCAGTTCTTC. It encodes CASSQRTSGYNEQFF.

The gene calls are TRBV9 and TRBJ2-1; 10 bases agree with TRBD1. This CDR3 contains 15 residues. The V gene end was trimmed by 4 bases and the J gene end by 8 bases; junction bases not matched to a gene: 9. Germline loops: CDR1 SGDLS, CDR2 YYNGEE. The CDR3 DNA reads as TGTGCCAGCAGCCCCAGGGACAGGGGTCGGCATGAGCAGTTCTTC. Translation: CASSPRDRGRHEQFF.

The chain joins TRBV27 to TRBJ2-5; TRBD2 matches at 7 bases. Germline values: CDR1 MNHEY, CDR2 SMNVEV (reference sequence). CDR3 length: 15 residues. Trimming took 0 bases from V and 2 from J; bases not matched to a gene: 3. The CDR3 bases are TGTGCCAGCAGTTTATCAGCCGGGGGGCAAGAGACCCAGTACTTC. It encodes CASSLSAGGQETQYF.

As DNA, the CDR3 is TGCGCCAGCAGCCGAGGAGAGACCTACGAGCAGTACTTC. As protein: CASSRGETYEQYF. The V call is TRBV4-1, the J call TRBJ2-7; D call uncertain. Germline V gene data show CDR1 as MGHRA and CDR2 as YSYEKL. The CDR3 consists of 13 residues. V was trimmed by 4 bases and J by 2 bases, leaving 9 bases between them.

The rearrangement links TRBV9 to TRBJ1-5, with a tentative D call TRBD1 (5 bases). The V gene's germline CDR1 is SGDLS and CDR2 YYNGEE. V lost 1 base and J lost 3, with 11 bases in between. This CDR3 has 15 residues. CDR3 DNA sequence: TGTGCCAGCAGCGTATCAGGGATCTCCAATCAGCCCCAGCATTTT. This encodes CASSVSGISNQPQHF.

The CDR3 loop is CASSSWTGDPGEQYF. In nucleotides, the CDR3 is TGTGCCAGCAGCTCATGGACAGGGGACCCCGGCGAGCAGTACTTC. The V gene is TRBV7-8, the J gene TRBJ2-7; 9 positions agree with TRBD1. CDR1 and CDR2 from the germline V gene are SGHVS and FQNEAQ. The CDR3 is made up of 15 amino acids. The V segment lost 4 bases and the J segment 6 bases; nucleotides outside the gene matches: 10.

The CDR3 loop is CAIHSGTSGRTDTQYF. The CDR3 DNA sequence: TGTGCCATCCATTCCGGGACTAGCGGGAGAACGGATACGCAGTATTTT. The chain is built from TRBV7-9 and TRBJ2-3, with 14 bases that match TRBD2. Germline CDR1 and CDR2: SEHNR and FQNEAQ (reference sequence). The length of the CDR3 is 16 residues. Trimming cost V 10 bases and J 6 bases; bases outside gene matches: 12.

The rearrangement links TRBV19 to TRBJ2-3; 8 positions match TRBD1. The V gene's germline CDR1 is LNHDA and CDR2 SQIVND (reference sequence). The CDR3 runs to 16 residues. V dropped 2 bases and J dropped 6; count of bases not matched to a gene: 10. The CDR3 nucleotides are TGTGCCAGTAGTATATTGCCCGACAGGGGATCCGATACGCAGTATTTT. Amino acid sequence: CASSILPDRGSDTQYF.

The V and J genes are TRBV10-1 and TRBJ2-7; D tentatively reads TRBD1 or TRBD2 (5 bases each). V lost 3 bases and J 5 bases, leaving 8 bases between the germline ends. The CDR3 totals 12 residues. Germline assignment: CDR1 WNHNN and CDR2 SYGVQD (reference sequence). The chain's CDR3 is CASSDGDDEQYF. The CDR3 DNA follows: TGCGCCAGCAGTGATGGGGACGACGAGCAGTACTTC.

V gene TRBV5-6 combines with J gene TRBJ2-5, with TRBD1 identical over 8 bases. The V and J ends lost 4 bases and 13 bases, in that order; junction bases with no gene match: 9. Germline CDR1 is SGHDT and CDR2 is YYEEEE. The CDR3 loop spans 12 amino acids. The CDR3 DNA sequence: TGTGCCAGCAGCGGAGGGACAGGTGCTTCGTACTTC. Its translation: CASSGGTGASYF.

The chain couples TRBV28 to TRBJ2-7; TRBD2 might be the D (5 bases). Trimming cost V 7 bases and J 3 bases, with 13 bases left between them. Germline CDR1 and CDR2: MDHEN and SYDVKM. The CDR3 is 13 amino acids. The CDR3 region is CASTLVRDYEQYF. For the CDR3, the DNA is TGTGCCAGCACGTTGGTCCGGGACTACGAGCAGTACTTC. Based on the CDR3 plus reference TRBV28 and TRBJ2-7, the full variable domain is DVKVTQSSRYLVKRTGEKVFLECVQDMDHENMFWYRQDPGLGLRLIYFSYDVKMKEKGDIPEGYSVSREKKERFSLILESASTNQTSMYLCASTLVRDYEQYFGPGTRLTVT.

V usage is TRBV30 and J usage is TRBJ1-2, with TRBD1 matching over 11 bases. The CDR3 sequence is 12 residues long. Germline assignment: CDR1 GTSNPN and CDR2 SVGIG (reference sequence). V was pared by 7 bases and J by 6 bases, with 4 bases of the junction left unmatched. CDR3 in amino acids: CASGQGAHGYTF. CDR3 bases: TGTGCCTCTGGACAGGGGGCCCATGGCTACACCTTC.